This T cell receptor beta chain was found in a study of CD8 T cells in ankylosing spondylitis. Study-wide points: Blood from ankylosing spondylitis patients appeared to carry a characteristic roughly eight-variant TCR beta motif. The study looked at matched synovial fluid samples from ankylosing spondylitis patients. Disease-linked clones were reported to be significantly enriched there.

Trimming cost V 2 bases and J 7 bases, with 15 bases left between them. Germline V CDR1 and CDR2: MNHEY, SMNVEV (reference sequence). The CDR3 sequence is 15 residues long. Via MiXCR, TCRdb re-called the 5' RACE reads, giving one row per CDR3 protein. In the table there are about 130,000 distinct CDR3 sequences, 17% of which are singletons. Of note for this clonotype: Its antigen is still unknown.

This chain connects TRBV27 to TRBJ2-1, with D possibly being TRBD2 (5 bases). The sequenced material came from blood, either unsorted or a sorted T cell fraction (not recorded which). This sequence originates from a male donor with ankylosing spondylitis. The chain's CDR3 is CASSLSRAGRNEQFF. CDR3 nucleotide sequence: TGTGCCAGCAGTTTAAGTAGGGCGGGTAGGAATGAGCAGTTCTTC.